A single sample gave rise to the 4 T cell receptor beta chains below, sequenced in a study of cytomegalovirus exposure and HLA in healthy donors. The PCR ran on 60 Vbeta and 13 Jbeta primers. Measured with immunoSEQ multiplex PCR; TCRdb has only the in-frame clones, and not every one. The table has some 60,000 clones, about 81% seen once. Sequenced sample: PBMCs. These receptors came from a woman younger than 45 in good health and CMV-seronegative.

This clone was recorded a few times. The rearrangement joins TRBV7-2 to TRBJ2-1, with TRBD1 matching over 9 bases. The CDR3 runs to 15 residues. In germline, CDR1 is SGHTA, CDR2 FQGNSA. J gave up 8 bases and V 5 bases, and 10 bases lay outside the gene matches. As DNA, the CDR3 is TGTGCCAGCAGCACCGGGACAGGGTTTCGCTATGAGCAGTTCTTC. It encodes CASSTGTGFRYEQFF.

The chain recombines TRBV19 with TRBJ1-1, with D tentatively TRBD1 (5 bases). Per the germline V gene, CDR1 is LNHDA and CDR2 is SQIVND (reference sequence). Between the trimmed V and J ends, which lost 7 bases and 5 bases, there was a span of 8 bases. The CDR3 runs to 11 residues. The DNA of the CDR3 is TGTGCCAGTACAGGGATAACTGAAGCTTTCTTT. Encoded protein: CASTGITEAFF.

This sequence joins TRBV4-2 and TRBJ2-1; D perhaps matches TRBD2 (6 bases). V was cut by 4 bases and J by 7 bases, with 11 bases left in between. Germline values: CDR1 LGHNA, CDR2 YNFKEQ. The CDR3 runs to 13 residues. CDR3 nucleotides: TGTGCCAGCAGCCCGACTAGTTTTAATGAGCAGTTCTTC. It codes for CASSPTSFNEQFF.

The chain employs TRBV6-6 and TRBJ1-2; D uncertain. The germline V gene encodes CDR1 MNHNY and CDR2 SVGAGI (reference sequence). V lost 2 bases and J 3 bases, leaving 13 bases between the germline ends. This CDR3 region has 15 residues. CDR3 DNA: TGTGCCAGCAGTTACGAGCCACGAGGTCACTATGGCTACACCTTC. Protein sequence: CASSYEPRGHYGYTF.